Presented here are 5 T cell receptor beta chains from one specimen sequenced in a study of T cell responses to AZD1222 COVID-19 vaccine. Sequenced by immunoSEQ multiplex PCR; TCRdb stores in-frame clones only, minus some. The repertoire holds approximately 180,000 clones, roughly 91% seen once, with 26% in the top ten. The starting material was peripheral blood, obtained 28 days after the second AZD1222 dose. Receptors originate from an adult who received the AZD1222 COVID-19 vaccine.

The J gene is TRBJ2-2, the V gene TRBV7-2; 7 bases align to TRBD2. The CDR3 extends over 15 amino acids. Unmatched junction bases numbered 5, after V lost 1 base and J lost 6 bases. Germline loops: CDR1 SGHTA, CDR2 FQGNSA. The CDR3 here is CASSLGGRRAGELFF. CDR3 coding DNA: TGTGCCAGCAGCTTAGGCGGGAGACGGGCCGGGGAGCTGTTTTTT.

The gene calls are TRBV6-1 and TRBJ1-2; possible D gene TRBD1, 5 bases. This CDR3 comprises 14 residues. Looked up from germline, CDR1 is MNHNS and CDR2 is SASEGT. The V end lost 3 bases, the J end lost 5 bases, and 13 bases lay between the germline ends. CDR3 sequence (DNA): TGTGCCAGCAGTGACGGGCAGGGAGAATATGGCTACACCTTC. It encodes CASSDGQGEYGYTF.

The CDR3 DNA reads as TGTGCCAGCAGCTCCAGGGTCACTGAAGCTTTCTTT. This encodes CASSSRVTEAFF. The genes are TRBV5-4 and TRBJ1-1; possibly TRBD1 for D (5 bases). The CDR3 has 12 residues. The V and J ends lost 3 bases and 4 bases respectively, with 7 bases between them. The germline CDR1 and CDR2 sequences are SGHNT and YYREEE (reference sequence).

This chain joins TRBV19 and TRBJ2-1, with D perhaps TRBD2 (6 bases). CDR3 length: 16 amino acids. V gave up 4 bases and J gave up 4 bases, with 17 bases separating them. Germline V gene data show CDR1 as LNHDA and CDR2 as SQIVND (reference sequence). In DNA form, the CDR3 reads TGTGCCAGTAGTACCCCGACTAGGCCCGAATACAATGAGCAGTTCTTC. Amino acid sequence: CASSTPTRPEYNEQFF. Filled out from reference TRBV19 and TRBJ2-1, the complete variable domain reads DGGITQSPKYLFRKEGQNVTLSCEQNLNHDAMYWYRQDPGQGLRLIYYSQIVNDFQKGDIAEGYSVSREKKESFPLTVTSAQKNPTAFYLCASSTPTRPEYNEQFFGPGTRLTVL.

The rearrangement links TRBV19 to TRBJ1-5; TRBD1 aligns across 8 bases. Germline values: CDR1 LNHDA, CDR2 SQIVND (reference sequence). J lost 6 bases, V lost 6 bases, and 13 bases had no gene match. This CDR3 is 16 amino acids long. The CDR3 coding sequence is TGTGCCAGTAGCAAGGGACAGGTCCTTGCCGGTCAGCCCCAGCATTTT. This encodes CASSKGQVLAGQPQHF.